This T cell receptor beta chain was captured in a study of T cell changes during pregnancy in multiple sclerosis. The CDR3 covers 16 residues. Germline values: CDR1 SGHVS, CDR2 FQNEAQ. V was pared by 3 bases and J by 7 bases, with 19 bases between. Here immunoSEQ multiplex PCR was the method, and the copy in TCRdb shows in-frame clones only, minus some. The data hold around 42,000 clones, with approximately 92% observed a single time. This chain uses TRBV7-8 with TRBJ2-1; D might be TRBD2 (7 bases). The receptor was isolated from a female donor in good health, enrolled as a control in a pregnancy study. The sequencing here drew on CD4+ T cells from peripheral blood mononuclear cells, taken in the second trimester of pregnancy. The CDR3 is CASSLLSVGGPNEQFF. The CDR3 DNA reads TGTGCCAGCAGCTTGCTTAGCGTGGGGGGGCCTAATGAGCAGTTCTTC.